The 25 T cell receptor beta chains reported below all come from one sample, sequenced in a study of cytomegalovirus exposure and HLA in healthy donors. Repertoires were generated with immunoSEQ multiplex PCR, while TCRdb's copy carries only in-frame clones and drops some. This table has around 160,000 clones, about 89% appearing once. Input material: PBMCs. These TCRs come from a woman between 18 and 29 years old in good health and CMV-seropositive.

The J gene is TRBJ2-4, the V gene TRBV20-1; 9 bases line up with TRBD1. Germline trimming cut 6 bases from V and 13 bases from J; bases unmatched to any gene: 7. CDR3 size: 11 residues. Germline CDR1 reads DFQATT; CDR2 reads SNEGSKA (reference sequence). The CDR3 is CSAGTGRIQYF. CDR3 sequence (DNA): TGCAGTGCCGGGACAGGGAGGATCCAGTACTTC.

The chain's CDR3 is CASSRDRGPPTEYF. In nucleotides, the CDR3 is TGTGCCAGCAGCCGGGACAGGGGGCCCCCTACTGAGTACTTC. The V and J genes are TRBV13 and TRBJ2-7; TRBD1 matches 12 bases. Germline V CDR1 and CDR2: PRHDT, FYEKMQ (reference sequence). V trimming: 5 bases; J trimming: 11 bases; junction bases outside the gene matches: 10. This CDR3 spans 14 amino acids.

The chain's CDR3 is CASSDSPGTDTQYF. CDR3 coding DNA: TGTGCCAGCAGTGACTCTCCAGGGACAGATACGCAGTATTTT. The V and J genes are TRBV6-4 and TRBJ2-3, with D perhaps TRBD1 (5 bases). CDR1 and CDR2 (germline): MRHNA, SNTAGT. The ends were cut back, 0 bases at V and 3 bases at J, with 7 bases in the middle. The CDR3 extends over 14 amino acids.

This chain uses TRBV7-9 with TRBJ2-1, with D perhaps TRBD1 (6 bases). The CDR3 spans 15 residues. Germline CDR1 and CDR2: SEHNR and FQNEAQ (reference sequence). The germline V and J ends were trimmed by 5 bases and 0 bases, with 11 bases remaining between them. For the CDR3, the DNA is TGTGCCAGCAGCCAGGGGACCACCTCCTACAATGAGCAGTTCTTC. Its translation: CASSQGTTSYNEQFF. The complete variable domain, with remaining parts taken from reference TRBV7-9 and TRBJ2-1, reads DTGVSQNPRHKITKRGQNVTFRCDPISEHNRLYWYRQTLGQGPEFLTYFQNEAQLEKSRLLSDRFSAERPKGSFSTLEIQRTEQGDSAMYLCASSQGTTSYNEQFFGPGTRLTVL.

This clone came up once. The J gene is TRBJ2-1, the V gene TRBV4-3; D remains ambiguous. V was shortened by 4 bases and J by 8 bases, with 12 bases between the two germline ends. CDR1 and CDR2 (germline): LGHNA, YSLEER. The CDR3 is 13 amino acids. The CDR3 reads CASSPVRGYEQFF. The CDR3 DNA follows: TGCGCCAGCAGCCCTGTACGAGGCTATGAGCAGTTCTTC.

This chain joins TRBV7-2 and TRBJ2-6; 7 bases map to TRBD1. J gave up 0 bases and V 2 bases, and 4 bases lay outside the gene matches. CDR1 and CDR2 (germline): SGHTA, FQGNSA. The CDR3 extends over 17 amino acids. The CDR3 nucleotides are TGTGCCAGCAGCTTACAGGGGGTGGTCTCTGGGGCCAACGTCCTGACTTTC. It codes for CASSLQGVVSGANVLTF.

V usage is TRBV5-4 and J usage is TRBJ2-7; 9 bases agree with TRBD1. CDR1 is SGHNT, CDR2 YYREEE, per germline (reference sequence). Trimming at V came to 0 bases and at J to 6 bases, leaving 7 bases not matched to a gene. The CDR3 is 15 residues long. CDR3 loop: CASSLAAGTGIEQYF. The CDR3, as DNA: TGTGCCAGCAGCTTGGCGGCGGGGACAGGGATCGAGCAGTACTTC.

The CDR3 reads CASSSLYTDTQYF. The CDR3 nucleotides read TGTGCCAGCAGCTCCCTTTATACAGATACGCAGTATTTT. The genes are TRBV11-2 and TRBJ2-3, with D hard to call. CDR3 length: 13 amino acids. The germline V gene encodes CDR1 SGHAT and CDR2 FQNNGV. V was shortened by 4 bases and J by 3 bases, with 8 bases between the two germline ends.

The J gene is TRBJ2-1, the V gene TRBV11-3; D remains unclear. V lost 2 bases to trimming and J lost 4 bases, with 9 bases between them. CDR1 SGHNT and CDR2 YENEEA come from the germline V gene. The CDR3 length is 14 residues. CDR3 sequence (DNA): TGTGCCAGCAGCTTAACAGCACAGTACAATGAGCAGTTCTTC. Translation: CASSLTAQYNEQFF.

The chain recombines TRBV5-1 with TRBJ2-7; possible D gene TRBD1, 6 bases. CDR1 and CDR2 from the germline V gene are SGHRS and YFSETQ. The V end lost 2 bases, the J end lost 6 bases, and 6 bases lay between the germline ends. The CDR3 is 11 amino acids. The CDR3 sequence is CASSLGGEQYF. The CDR3 DNA sequence: TGCGCCAGCAGCTTAGGGGGCGAGCAGTACTTC.

The chain links TRBV27 to TRBJ1-2, with TRBD1 as a possible D gene (6 bases). The germline V gene has CDR1 MNHEY and CDR2 SMNVEV (reference sequence). Trimming shortened V by 5 bases and J by 6 bases, and 10 bases separated the two germline ends. The CDR3 length is 12 residues. The CDR3 is CASSTQGNGYTF. For the CDR3, the DNA is TGTGCCAGCAGTACACAGGGAAATGGCTACACCTTC.

The chain uses TRBV4-1 and TRBJ1-6; 10 bases align to TRBD1. The germline CDR1 and CDR2 sequences are MGHRA and YSYEKL. CDR3 size: 15 residues. J lost 7 bases, V lost 2 bases, and 2 bases had no gene match. In DNA, the CDR3 is TGCGCCAGCAGCCAACCGGGACAGGGGAATTCACCCCTCCACTTT. This sequence encodes CASSQPGQGNSPLHF.

The chain recombines TRBV7-2 with TRBJ2-3; perhaps TRBD2 as D (5 bases). The V end was cut by 0 bases, the J end by 0 bases, with 16 bases between. CDR1 is SGHTA and CDR2 is FQGNSA in the germline V gene. The CDR3 runs to 18 residues. In DNA, the CDR3 is TGTGCCAGCAGCTTAGCGGTAACTGGACTGACTAGCACAGATACGCAGTATTTT. Amino acid sequence: CASSLAVTGLTSTDTQYF.

This clone has a single count. This rearrangement joins TRBV5-8 to TRBJ2-1; TRBD2 matches at 12 bases. V lost 3 bases, J lost 5 bases, and 3 bases stayed unmatched. CDR3 size: 15 residues. The V gene's germline CDR1 is SGHTS and CDR2 YDEGEE. In DNA form, the CDR3 reads TGTGCCAGCAGCTCCGGACTAGCGGGGAACAATGAGCAGTTCTTC. It codes for CASSSGLAGNNEQFF. The variable domain in full, with the rest retrieved from reference TRBV5-8 and TRBJ2-1, is EAGVTQSPTHLIKTRGQQATLRCSPISGHTSVYWYQQALGLGLQFLLWYDEGEERNRGNFPPRFSGRQFPNYSSELNVNALELEDSALYLCASSSGLAGNNEQFFGPGTRLTVL.

This clone was counted a single time. The chain links TRBV27 to TRBJ2-1; 14 bases align to TRBD2. This CDR3 is built from 19 residues. Germline V gives CDR1 MNHEY, CDR2 SMNVEV (reference sequence). J gave up 6 bases and V 6 bases, and 16 bases lay outside the gene matches. The CDR3 region has the DNA TGTGCCAGCAGCCTCCTCCCCCCGACTAGCGGGGGGGCGGGCAATGAGCAGTTCTTC. Its protein is CASSLLPPTSGGAGNEQFF.

The chain has TRBV28 and TRBJ1-4; 8 nucleotides line up with TRBD1. The CDR3 is made up of 15 amino acids. Germline CDR1 and CDR2: MDHEN and SYDVKM. Losses at the gene ends were 5 bases for V and 0 bases for J; bases not matched to a gene: 2. CDR3 sequence (DNA): TGTGCCAGCAGTCCGGACAGGGCAACTAATGAAAAACTGTTTTTT. Protein sequence: CASSPDRATNEKLFF.

This clone was seen only a few times. In DNA, the CDR3 is TGTGCCAGCAGTCCCGGACAGAGGACCAATCAGCCCCAGCATTTT. Translation gives CASSPGQRTNQPQHF. The chain combines TRBV27 with TRBJ1-5, with D perhaps matching TRBD1 (6 bases). The CDR3 consists of 15 residues. CDR1 is MNHEY, CDR2 SMNVEV, per germline (reference sequence). Trimming took 5 bases from V and 3 from J, leaving 14 bases between them.

The gene calls are TRBV19 and TRBJ2-3; 7 positions match TRBD2. Germline V gene lookup returns CDR1 LNHDA and CDR2 SQIVND (reference sequence). The CDR3 is 13 amino acids. With 6 bases clipped from V and 9 bases from J, the junction kept 9 bases outside the gene matches. CDR3 in DNA: TGTGCCAGTAGCCCTGGAGCGGGGATGACGCAGTATTTT. Amino acids: CASSPGAGMTQYF.

The chain is built from TRBV4-1 and TRBJ2-7; TRBD2 matches at 9 bases. CDR1 and CDR2 from the germline V gene are MGHRA and YSYEKL. The CDR3 runs 17 residues. V lost 4 bases to trimming and J lost 4 bases; unmatched junction nucleotides: 14. The CDR3 protein is CASSPVPGREGLYEQYF. CDR3 coding DNA: TGCGCCAGCAGCCCAGTCCCAGGGCGGGAGGGCCTTTACGAGCAGTACTTC.

J is TRBJ2-5 and V is TRBV18, with a tentative D call TRBD2 (5 bases). V lost 6 bases, J lost 1 base, and 18 bases lay in between. The germline V gene encodes CDR1 KGHSH and CDR2 LQKENI. The CDR3 length is 16 residues. The CDR3 sequence is CASSPSRAGGQETQYF. The CDR3 bases are TGTGCCAGCTCTCCCAGTCGTGCTGGAGGCCAAGAGACCCAGTACTTC.

This clone has just a few counts. The V gene is TRBV9, the J gene TRBJ2-2; D possibly corresponds to TRBD2 (5 bases). Germline values: CDR1 SGDLS, CDR2 YYNGEE. The CDR3 runs 16 residues. V was pared by 0 bases and J by 3 bases, with 12 bases between. CDR3 amino acids: CASSVGPADHTGELFF. The CDR3 nucleotides are TGTGCCAGCAGCGTAGGGCCAGCGGACCACACCGGGGAGCTGTTTTTT.

The CDR3 spells CASSLDTGYFEQYF. The CDR3 DNA sequence: TGTGCCAGCAGCTTAGATACGGGGTATTTCGAGCAGTACTTC. The V call is TRBV7-9, the J call TRBJ2-7; tentative D call: TRBD2 (5 bases). The germline gives CDR1 SEHNR, CDR2 FQNEAQ (reference sequence). The CDR3 spans 14 residues. V was trimmed by 1 base and J by 6 bases, leaving 13 bases between them. The variable domain in full, completed from reference TRBV7-9 and TRBJ2-7, reads DTGVSQNPRHKITKRGQNVTFRCDPISEHNRLYWYRQTLGQGPEFLTYFQNEAQLEKSRLLSDRFSAERPKGSFSTLEIQRTEQGDSAMYLCASSLDTGYFEQYFGPGTRLTVT.

This chain connects TRBV7-2 to TRBJ2-4, with 8 bases matching TRBD1. The V segment lost 6 bases and the J segment 5 bases; nucleotides outside the gene matches: 9. Germline CDR1 is SGHTA and CDR2 is FQGNSA. This CDR3 comprises 15 residues. The CDR3 region has the DNA TGTGCCAGCAGTCCCAGGGGGCTCCTCGAAAACATTCAGTACTTC. It translates to CASSPRGLLENIQYF.

This chain joins TRBV4-2 and TRBJ2-2; D perhaps matches TRBD2 (6 bases). CDR3 length: 14 amino acids. Germline assignment: CDR1 LGHNA and CDR2 YNFKEQ. The V gene lost 0 bases and the J gene lost 6 bases, with 8 bases spanning the gap. The CDR3 sequence: CASSQETSSGELFF. CDR3 bases: TGTGCCAGCAGCCAAGAAACTAGCTCCGGGGAGCTGTTTTTT.

With respect to this clone: At one end the junction does not follow the germline gene, possibly because of a read error. The V and J genes are TRBV20-1 and TRBJ2-1; 8 bases are a match to TRBD2. This CDR3 contains 10 residues. The germline gives CDR1 DFQATT, CDR2 SNEGSKA (reference sequence). In nucleotides, the CDR3 is TGCAGTGCCGGAGCGGGGGCACGAATCTTC. Translated: CSAGAGARIF.